The present entry profiles one TCR beta chain with its context. Its antigen is not known. The sample originates from a study of Tregs in tolerant kidney transplant recipients. General study points: Some patients' samples used different primers over time, so nucleotide sequences weren't comparable. The small number of patients limits these findings pending further validation.

The table came from immunoSEQ multiplex PCR; TCRdb's copy has only in-frame clones and leaves some out. The sample has about 50,000 clones, around 90% seen once; the top ten hold roughly 16%. The nonmyeloablative bone marrow transplants came from related graft donors, with transient mixed chimerism. Unstimulated regulatory T cells (CD4+CD25+CD127-), CD4+CD25- non-regulatory cells, CD4 and CD8 cells were FACS-sorted from thawed PBMCs. Specimen: CD8+ T cells from blood (PBMCs), collected 12 months after the transplant. This TCR derives from a human patient who received a combined kidney and bone marrow transplant. Certain T cells may be donor cells from the graft.

CDR3 nucleotides: TGTGCCATCAGTAAGAGACAGGGAGTGTCCTACGAGCAGTACTTC. Translated, it gives CAISKRQGVSYEQYF. This chain uses TRBV10-3 with TRBJ2-7, with 7 bases matching TRBD1. Germline CDR1 ENHRY, CDR2 SYGVKD. V lost 5 bases, J lost 1 base, and 8 bases stayed unmatched. The CDR3 is 15 residues long.